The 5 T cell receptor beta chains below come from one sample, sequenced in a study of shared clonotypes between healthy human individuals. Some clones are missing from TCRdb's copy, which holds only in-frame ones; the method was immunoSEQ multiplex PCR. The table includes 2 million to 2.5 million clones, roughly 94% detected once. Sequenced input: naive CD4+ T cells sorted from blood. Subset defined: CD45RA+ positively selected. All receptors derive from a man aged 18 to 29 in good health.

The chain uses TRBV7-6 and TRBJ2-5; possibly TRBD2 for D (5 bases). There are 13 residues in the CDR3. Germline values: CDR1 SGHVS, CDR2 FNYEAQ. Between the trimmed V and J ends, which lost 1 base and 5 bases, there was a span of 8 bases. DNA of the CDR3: TGTGCCAGCAGCTTAGGAGGGATCGAGACCCAGTACTTC. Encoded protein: CASSLGGIETQYF.

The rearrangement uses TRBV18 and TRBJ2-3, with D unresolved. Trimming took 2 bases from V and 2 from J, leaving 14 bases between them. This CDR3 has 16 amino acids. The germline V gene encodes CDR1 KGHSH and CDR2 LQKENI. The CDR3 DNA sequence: TGTGCCAGCTCACCATCGCGCGCGAGTACCACAGATACGCAGTATTTT. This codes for CASSPSRASTTDTQYF. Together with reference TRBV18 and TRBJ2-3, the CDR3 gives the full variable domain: NAGVMQNPRHLVRRRGQEARLRCSPMKGHSHVYWYRQLPEEGLKFMVYLQKENIIDESGMPKERFSAEFPKEGPSILRIQQVVRGDSAAYFCASSPSRASTTDTQYFGPGTRLTVL.

The CDR3, as DNA: TGTGCCAGCAGTTGGACTAGCGGGAGTGACGAGCAGTACTTC. Amino acid sequence: CASSWTSGSDEQYF. The J gene is TRBJ2-7, the V gene TRBV28; 13 nucleotides match TRBD2. The CDR3 contains 14 residues. Germline assignment: CDR1 MDHEN and CDR2 SYDVKM. Trimming removed 4 bases from V and 5 bases from J; junction bases left unmatched: 2.

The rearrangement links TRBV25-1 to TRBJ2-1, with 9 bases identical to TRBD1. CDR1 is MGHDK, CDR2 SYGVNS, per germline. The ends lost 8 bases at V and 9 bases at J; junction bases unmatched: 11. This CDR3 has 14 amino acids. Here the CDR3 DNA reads TGTGCCAGCGGGGGGACAGGGTATTTTGGTGAGCAGTTCTTC. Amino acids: CASGGTGYFGEQFF.

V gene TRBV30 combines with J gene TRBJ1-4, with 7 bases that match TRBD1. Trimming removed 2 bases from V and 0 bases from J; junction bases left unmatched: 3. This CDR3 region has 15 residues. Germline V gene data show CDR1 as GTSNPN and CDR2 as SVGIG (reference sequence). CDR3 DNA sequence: TGTGCCTGGAGTCAGGGACAGACAACTAATGAAAAACTGTTTTTT. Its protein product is CAWSQGQTTNEKLFF.